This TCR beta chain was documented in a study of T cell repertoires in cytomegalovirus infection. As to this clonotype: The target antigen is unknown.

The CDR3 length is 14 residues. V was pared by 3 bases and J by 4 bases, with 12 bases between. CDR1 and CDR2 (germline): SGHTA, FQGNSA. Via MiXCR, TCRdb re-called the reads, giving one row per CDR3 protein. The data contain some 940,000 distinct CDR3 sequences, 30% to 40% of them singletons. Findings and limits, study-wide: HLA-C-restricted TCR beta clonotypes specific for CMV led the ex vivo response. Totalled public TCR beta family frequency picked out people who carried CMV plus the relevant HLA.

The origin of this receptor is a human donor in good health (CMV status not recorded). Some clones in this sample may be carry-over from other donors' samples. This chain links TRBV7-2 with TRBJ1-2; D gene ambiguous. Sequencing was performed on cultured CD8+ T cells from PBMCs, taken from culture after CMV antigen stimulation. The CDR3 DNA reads TGTGCCAGCAGCTTTCACGGGAGCCCCTATGGCTACACCTTC. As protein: CASSFHGSPYGYTF.